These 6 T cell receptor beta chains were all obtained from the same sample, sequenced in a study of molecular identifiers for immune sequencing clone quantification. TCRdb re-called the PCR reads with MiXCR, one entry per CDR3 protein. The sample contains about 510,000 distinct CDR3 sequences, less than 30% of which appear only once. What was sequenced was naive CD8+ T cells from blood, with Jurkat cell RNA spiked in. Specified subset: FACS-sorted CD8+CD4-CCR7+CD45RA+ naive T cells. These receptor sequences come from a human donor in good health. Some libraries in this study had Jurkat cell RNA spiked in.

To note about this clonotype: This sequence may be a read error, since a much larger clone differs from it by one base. The DNA of the CDR3 is TGCGCCAGCGGCCCGGTGGAGACAGGGTCCGACGAGCAGTACTTC. Amino acid sequence: CASGPVETGSDEQYF. The gene calls are TRBV4-3 and TRBJ2-7, with TRBD1 matching 7 bases. Germline V gene lookup returns CDR1 LGHNA and CDR2 YSLEER. The CDR3 runs 15 residues. V was pared by 8 bases and J by 5 bases, with 15 bases of the junction left unmatched.

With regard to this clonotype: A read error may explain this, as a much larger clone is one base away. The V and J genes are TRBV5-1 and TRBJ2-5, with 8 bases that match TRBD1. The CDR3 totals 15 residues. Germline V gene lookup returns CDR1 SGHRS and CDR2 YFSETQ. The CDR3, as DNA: TGCGCCAGCAGCTCGTTACAGGGGGACCAAGAGACCCGGTACTTC. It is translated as CASSSLQGDQETRYF.

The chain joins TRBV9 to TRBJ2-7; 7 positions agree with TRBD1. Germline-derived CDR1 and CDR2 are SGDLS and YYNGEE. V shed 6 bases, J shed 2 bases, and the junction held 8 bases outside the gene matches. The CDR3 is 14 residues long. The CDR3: CASNAGTATYEQYF. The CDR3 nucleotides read TGTGCCAGCAACGCCGGGACAGCAACCTACGAGCAGTACTTC.

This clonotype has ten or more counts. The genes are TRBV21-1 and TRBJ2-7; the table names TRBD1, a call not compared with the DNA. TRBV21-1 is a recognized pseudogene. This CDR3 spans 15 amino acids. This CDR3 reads CASSSYRDRGYFQYF. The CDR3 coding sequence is TGTGCCAGCAGCAGTTACCGGGACAGGGGTTACTTCCAGTACTTC.

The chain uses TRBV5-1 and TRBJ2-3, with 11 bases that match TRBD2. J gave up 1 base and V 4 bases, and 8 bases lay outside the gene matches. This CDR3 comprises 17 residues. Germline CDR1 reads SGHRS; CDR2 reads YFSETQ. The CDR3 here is CASSPNPTSGGTDTQYF. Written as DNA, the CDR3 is TGCGCCAGCAGCCCCAATCCGACTAGCGGGGGCACAGATACGCAGTATTTT.

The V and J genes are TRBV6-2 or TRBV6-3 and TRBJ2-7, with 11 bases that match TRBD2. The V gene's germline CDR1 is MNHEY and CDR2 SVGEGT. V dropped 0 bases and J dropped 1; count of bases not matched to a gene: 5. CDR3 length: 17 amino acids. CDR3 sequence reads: CASSYSILAGGSYEQYF. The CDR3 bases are TGTGCCAGCAGTTACTCGATTCTAGCGGGAGGATCCTACGAGCAGTACTTC.